These 32 T cell receptor beta chains came from one sample sequenced in a study of identical twins. From the 5' RACE reads, TCRdb called clonotypes with MiXCR, one entry per CDR3 protein. The sample records 450,000 or so distinct CDR3 sequences, 20% to 25% being singletons. These records were also assigned to another study, of T cells expressing NK-cell markers.

The specimen sequenced was CD4+ T cells sorted from blood. These TCRs come from a woman aged 18-35 years in good health.

This clonotype was detected many times. The V gene is TRBV6-2 or TRBV6-3, the J gene TRBJ2-1; D may be TRBD2 (5 bases). The V gene's germline CDR1 is MNHEY and CDR2 SVGEGT. V lost 9 bases and J 3 bases, leaving 12 bases between the germline ends. The CDR3 is 13 residues long. The CDR3 DNA reads TGTGCCAGTAAGCGGAATGTCTACAATGAGCAGTTCTTC. It codes for CASKRNVYNEQFF.

The gene calls are TRBV6-2 or TRBV6-3 and TRBJ2-2, with 10 nucleotides matching TRBD2. J lost 7 bases, V lost 5 bases, and 13 bases had no gene match. The CDR3 is 17 amino acids. The germline V gene encodes CDR1 MNHEY and CDR2 SVGEGT. CDR3 in DNA: TGTGCCAGCAGTCGTATCACACTAGCGGGAAATAACGGGGAGCTGTTTTTT. As protein: CASSRITLAGNNGELFF.

The rearrangement joins TRBV20-1 to TRBJ2-7; possibly TRBD1 for D (6 bases). CDR1 DFQATT and CDR2 SNEGSKA come from the germline V gene (reference sequence). The CDR3 extends over 14 amino acids. Trimming stripped 6 bases from V and 1 base from J, with 16 bases between. In nucleotides, the CDR3 is TGCAGTGCCATGGACCCCAGGGGTTCCTACGAGCAGTACTTC. Its translation: CSAMDPRGSYEQYF.

This chain uses TRBV29-1 with TRBJ1-1; TRBD1 aligns across 8 bases. Germline CDR1 and CDR2: SQVTM and ANQGSEA. This CDR3 has 14 residues. The V gene end was trimmed by 2 bases and the J gene end by 5 bases; junction bases not matched to a gene: 7. The CDR3 loop is CSVERYRDRTEAFF. The CDR3 bases are TGCAGCGTTGAAAGGTATCGGGACAGGACTGAAGCTTTCTTT.

The sample holds a few counts of this clonotype. The chain carries TRBV6-6 and TRBJ2-2; D remains unclear. Trimming pared 2 bases from V and 8 bases from J, leaving 3 bases between. This CDR3 is built from 11 residues. Germline CDR1 and CDR2: MNHNY and SVGAGI (reference sequence). The CDR3 reads CASSYEGELFF. The CDR3 DNA is TGTGCCAGCAGTTACGAAGGGGAGCTGTTTTTT.

This clonotype came up a few times. V is TRBV5-1 and J is TRBJ2-5; no reliable D call. V was clipped by 6 bases and J by 0 bases, with 3 bases between them. This CDR3 has 11 amino acids. Germline V gives CDR1 SGHRS, CDR2 YFSETQ. The CDR3 loop is CASNYQETQYF. For the CDR3, the DNA is TGCGCCAGCAACTACCAAGAGACCCAGTACTTC.

J is TRBJ2-1 and V is TRBV7-2; the match to TRBD2 covers 11 bases. The CDR3 contains 17 residues. The germline V gene encodes CDR1 SGHTA and CDR2 FQGNSA. V was clipped by 2 bases and J by 4 bases; unmatched bases: 7. The CDR3 sequence: CASSLKSGLAAYNEQFF. DNA of the CDR3: TGTGCCAGCAGCTTAAAATCGGGACTAGCGGCGTACAATGAGCAGTTCTTC.

The chain combines TRBV10-3 with TRBJ1-1; D is perhaps TRBD1 (5 bases). CDR3 size: 14 residues. Germline V lookup: CDR1 ENHRY, CDR2 SYGVKD. Trimming took off 3 bases at V and 7 bases at J, with 15 bases between the two ends. CDR3 bases: TGTGCCATCAGTGAACGGCTTCAGGGAGTTGAAGCTTTCTTT. Protein product: CAISERLQGVEAFF.

This clonotype was detected a few times. The CDR3 nucleotides are TGTGCCAGCAAGATCCGAGAGGAGTCCTACGAGCAGTACTTC. Translating it yields CASKIREESYEQYF. The chain links TRBV7-8 to TRBJ2-7; D is undetermined. The CDR3 runs to 14 residues. Trimming removed 7 bases from V and 1 base from J, with 14 bases in between. Germline CDR1 and CDR2: SGHVS and FQNEAQ.

In nucleotides, the CDR3 is TGTGCCAGCAGCTTACAGGGGCGTATGAACACTGAAGCTTTCTTT. This sequence encodes CASSLQGRMNTEAFF. V and J are TRBV7-2 and TRBJ1-1, with D possibly TRBD1 on 6 matching bases. This CDR3 has 15 amino acids. Germline CDR1 reads SGHTA; CDR2 reads FQGNSA. Trimming took off 2 bases at V and 0 bases at J, with 10 bases between the two ends.

This clonotype showed up just a few times. The chain has TRBV20-1 and TRBJ1-2; 10 positions agree with TRBD1. There are 13 residues in the CDR3. J was trimmed by 8 bases and V by 5 bases; bases with no gene match: 8. The germline CDR1 and CDR2 sequences are DFQATT and SNEGSKA (reference sequence). CDR3 nucleotides: TGCAGTGCTTCCCGGGACAGGGGATACGGCTACACCTTC. It translates to CSASRDRGYGYTF.

This clonotype has more than one count but fewer than ten. The V gene is TRBV29-1, the J gene TRBJ2-1, with D possibly TRBD2 on 6 matching bases. Trimming removed 0 bases from V and 8 bases from J, with 11 bases in between. The CDR3 spans 13 residues. CDR1 and CDR2 from the germline V gene are SQVTM and ANQGSEA. CDR3 DNA: TGCAGCGTTGAAGAGGGAGTAGCGGATGAGCAGTTCTTC. It is translated as CSVEEGVADEQFF.

This rearrangement joins TRBV2 to TRBJ1-1; D gene ambiguous. V lost 1 base to trimming and J lost 3 bases, with 6 bases between them. Germline lookup yields CDR1 SNHLY and CDR2 FYNNEI. The CDR3 runs to 13 residues. The CDR3 DNA follows: TGTGCCAGCAGTGAAGAGCAGGACACTGAAGCTTTCTTT. It translates to CASSEEQDTEAFF.

The J gene is TRBJ2-7, the V gene TRBV4-1, with D unclear. The CDR3 totals 12 residues. Looked up from germline, CDR1 is MGHRA and CDR2 is YSYEKL. Trimming removed 4 bases from V and 5 bases from J, with 9 bases in between. CDR3 nucleotide sequence: TGCGCCAGCAGCCTTCCCCCGAACGAGCAGTACTTC. It yields the protein CASSLPPNEQYF.

CDR3 in amino acids: CASSPGPNNEQFF. Written as DNA, the CDR3 is TGTGCCAGCAGCCCAGGACCAAACAATGAGCAGTTCTTC. V and J are TRBV11-3 and TRBJ2-1; D call uncertain. The CDR3 contains 13 residues. V was pared by 5 bases and J by 5 bases, with 10 bases between. Germline values: CDR1 SGHNT, CDR2 YENEEA.

In its sample, this clonotype was seen a few times. The chain recombines TRBV5-6 with TRBJ2-1, with D unresolved. Trimming shortened V by 4 bases and J by 15 bases, and 20 bases separated the two germline ends. The CDR3 contains 13 residues. Looked up from germline, CDR1 is SGHDT and CDR2 is YYEEEE. CDR3: CASSPTHTVKSFF. DNA of the CDR3: TGTGCCAGCAGCCCAACCCACACAGTTAAATCGTTCTTC.

The V gene is TRBV27, the J gene TRBJ2-1; possible D gene TRBD1, 5 bases. CDR1 and CDR2 (germline): MNHEY, SMNVEV (reference sequence). This CDR3 comprises 14 residues. V lost 6 bases and J 4 bases, leaving 13 bases between the germline ends. CDR3 DNA sequence: TGTGCCAGCAGCCCCATCAGGGCGTACAATGAGCAGTTCTTC. Translation gives CASSPIRAYNEQFF.

The rearrangement uses TRBV7-9 and TRBJ2-7; the match to TRBD2 covers 7 bases. The CDR3 has 15 amino acids. The germline V gene has CDR1 SEHNR and CDR2 FQNEAQ (reference sequence). V lost 8 bases, J lost 4 bases, and 14 bases stayed unmatched. The CDR3 DNA reads as TGTGCCAGCCGCCCCCCGGCTAGCGGATTATACGAGCAGTACTTC. Protein sequence: CASRPPASGLYEQYF.

This clonotype was counted only a few times. J is TRBJ2-2 and V is TRBV6-5; maybe TRBD2 (5 bases). The V gene's germline CDR1 is MNHEY and CDR2 SVGAGI. The CDR3 is made up of 17 amino acids. Trimming took 5 bases from V and 0 from J, leaving 16 bases between them. The CDR3 loop is CASSPRSTGANTGELFF. The CDR3 nucleotides read TGTGCCAGCAGTCCCCGATCTACCGGGGCGAACACCGGGGAGCTGTTTTTT.

This clonotype was observed a handful of times. The chain carries TRBV5-1 and TRBJ2-3; D tentatively fits TRBD1 or TRBD2 (6 bases each). Trimming cost V 4 bases and J 0 bases, with 15 bases left between them. Germline V gene sequence: CDR1 SGHRS, CDR2 YFSETQ. The CDR3 spans 16 residues. The CDR3 bases are TGCGCCAGCAGCACGGGGGCCAGCTCTAGCACAGATACGCAGTATTTT. Its protein product is CASSTGASSSTDTQYF. Complete variable domain (other parts from reference TRBV5-1 and TRBJ2-3): KAGVTQTPRYLIKTRGQQVTLSCSPISGHRSVSWYQQTPGQGLQFLFEYFSETQRNKGNFPGRFSGRQFSNSRSEMNVSTLELGDSALYLCASSTGASSSTDTQYFGPGTRLTVL.

This chain uses TRBV29-1 with TRBJ2-3; 15 positions agree with TRBD2. Trimming at V came to 7 bases and at J to 4 bases, leaving 15 bases not matched to a gene. The germline CDR1 and CDR2 sequences are SQVTM and ANQGSEA. The CDR3 totals 18 residues. Written as DNA, the CDR3 is TGCAGCGGCCTGAAAACCGGGACTAGCGGGAGGTGGGCAGATACGCAGTATTTT. As protein: CSGLKTGTSGRWADTQYF.

This clonotype was seen only once. The chain carries TRBV12-3 or TRBV12-4 and TRBJ1-2; the D gene is possibly TRBD1 (6 bases). The ends were cut back, 6 bases at V and 4 bases at J, with 15 bases in the middle. The CDR3 contains 14 residues. The CDR3: CASSRTRGGYGYTF. Here the CDR3 DNA reads TGTGCCAGCAGCCGTACGAGGGGGGGCTATGGCTACACCTTC.

The table lists this clonotype with a few counts. The chain joins TRBV6-2 or TRBV6-3 to TRBJ2-7; 7 bases are shared with TRBD1. This CDR3 region has 15 residues. V shed 8 bases and J 2 bases; nucleotides not matched to a gene: 12. The V gene's germline CDR1 is MNHEY and CDR2 SVGEGT. Here the CDR3 reads CASSLRQGSAYEQYF. The CDR3, as DNA: TGTGCCAGCTCCCTACGACAGGGTTCCGCCTACGAGCAGTACTTC.

The gene calls are TRBV10-1 and TRBJ2-7, with D hard to call. The CDR3 has 12 amino acids. V was trimmed by 6 bases and J by 5 bases, leaving 11 bases between them. Germline-derived CDR1 and CDR2 are WNHNN and SYGVQD (reference sequence). The chain's CDR3 is CASSGPDNEQYF. The CDR3 DNA reads as TGCGCCAGCAGCGGGCCCGACAACGAGCAGTACTTC.

This chain joins TRBV7-9 and TRBJ2-7; TRBD1 matches 11 bases. J lost 5 bases, V lost 5 bases, and 11 bases had no gene match. The CDR3 sequence is 16 residues long. CDR1 and CDR2 (germline): SEHNR, FQNEAQ (reference sequence). In DNA, the CDR3 is TGTGCCAGCAGCGAGGACAGGGGGCTCCGGGTAGACGAGCAGTACTTC. This encodes CASSEDRGLRVDEQYF.

This clonotype has only a few counts. This sequence joins TRBV5-1 and TRBJ2-7; 12 bases map to TRBD1. Germline CDR1 SGHRS, CDR2 YFSETQ. CDR3 length: 14 residues. V lost 4 bases to trimming and J lost 7 bases; unmatched junction nucleotides: 6. The CDR3 DNA reads as TGCGCCAGCAGCCGGGACAGGGGGCGCCAAGAGCAGTACTTC. It encodes CASSRDRGRQEQYF.

In its sample, this clonotype was seen a few times. The chain has TRBV20-1 and TRBJ2-1, with 9 bases fitting TRBD2. The CDR3 runs to 15 residues. The V and J ends lost 1 base and 2 bases, in that order; junction bases with no gene match: 3. Looked up from germline, CDR1 is DFQATT and CDR2 is SNEGSKA (reference sequence). The CDR3 here is CSARGGGRAYNEQFF. The DNA for the CDR3 is TGCAGTGCTAGAGGGGGCGGGAGGGCCTACAATGAGCAGTTCTTC.

The chain carries TRBV12-3 or TRBV12-4 and TRBJ1-2; TRBD1 aligns across 7 bases. V shed 8 bases, J shed 4 bases, and the junction held 10 bases outside the gene matches. The CDR3 contains 14 residues. CDR3 nucleotides: TGTGCCAGCGGGTTAACAGGGGATTCCTATGGCTACACCTTC. As protein: CASGLTGDSYGYTF.

This clonotype showed up just a few times. V is TRBV20-1 and J is TRBJ1-1; D call uncertain. Trimming removed 0 bases at V and 0 bases at J, with 8 bases between. The CDR3 sequence is 14 residues long. Looked up from germline, CDR1 is DFQATT and CDR2 is SNEGSKA (reference sequence). The CDR3 DNA is TGCAGTGCTAGAGATCGGCAGGTGAACACTGAAGCTTTCTTT. Its protein is CSARDRQVNTEAFF.

V gene TRBV11-2 combines with J gene TRBJ2-7, with D maybe TRBD1 (7 bases). This CDR3 has 15 residues. CDR1 is SGHAT and CDR2 is FQNNGV in the germline V gene. Trimming took 1 base from V and 6 from J, leaving 16 bases between them. CDR3: CASSLVSRQGGEQYF. The CDR3 nucleotides are TGTGCCAGCAGCTTAGTATCCCGACAGGGAGGCGAGCAGTACTTC.

This clonotype came up a few times. The chain combines TRBV12-3 or TRBV12-4 with TRBJ1-1; 11 bases are shared with TRBD1. The CDR3 contains 15 residues. Trimming took 5 bases from V and 3 from J; bases not matched to a gene: 5. The CDR3 protein is CASSTRDRGDTEAFF. The CDR3 nucleotides are TGTGCCAGCAGTACACGGGACAGGGGGGACACTGAAGCTTTCTTT.

This clonotype was counted a few times. The chain employs TRBV5-5 and TRBJ2-7, with D possibly TRBD1 on 5 matching bases. Germline V lookup: CDR1 SGHKS, CDR2 YYEKEE (reference sequence). V lost 4 bases to trimming and J lost 0 bases, with 8 bases between them. CDR3 length: 13 amino acids. CDR3 DNA sequence: TGTGCCAGCAGCGCGGACAACTCCTACGAGCAGTACTTC. Translating it yields CASSADNSYEQYF.